This TCR beta chain is drawn from a study of tumor-infiltrating lymphocytes in localized non-small cell lung cancer (TCRdb year 2021). Study-level background: The cohort included patients whose samples were collected after neoadjuvant chemotherapy, as well as both smokers and never-smokers and several histologies. TCR sequencing was one of several integrated assays, alongside flow cytometry, multiplex immunofluorescence, RNA-seq, exome sequencing and proteomics, applied to the same patients. A total of approximately 56 patients were included in the paired tumor versus uninvolved lung comparison of immunoSEQ T-cell fraction. In total, the ICON cohort was made up of under 180 surgical patients who had localized non-small cell lung cancer and whose tumors were resected. Each patient provided resected tumor tissue plus uninvolved lung tissue from the same patient, with the uninvolved lung tissue described as non-adjacent to the tumor.

Enrollment in ICON was initiated in the first half of 2016, and the last patient was enrolled in late 2018. Fresh tumor and matched uninvolved tissue for in-depth immune analyses, including TCR sequencing, were collected from a subcohort of fewer than 95 patients. No cell sorting was done, and TCR sequencing was instead run on DNA isolated from bulk tissue. The V and J ends are trimmed by 4 bases and 0 bases, leaving 19 bases between them. The germline V gene encodes CDR1 SGHVS and CDR2 FQNEAQ. The CDR3 goes from the cysteine to the phenylalanine over 17 residues. The entry retains the CDR3 DNA only, 51 bases that are in frame from base 1. Broad study findings and their caveats: Because different assays used different pieces of the same tissue, technical variation could not be distinguished from intratumor heterogeneity. Since assay coverage differed from patient to patient depending on how much tissue was available, TCR sequencing was done for only a subset of the cohort. Recurrence-free survival showed no association with tumor T-cell fraction from TCR sequencing (p = 0.61). In line with immunofluorescence CD3 counts, TCRbeta sequencing supported higher T cell infiltration in tumors compared with uninvolved lung tissue. TCR-derived T-cell fraction did not differ between the flow cytometry-defined immunotypes IM1 (good prognosis) and IM2 (poor prognosis).

Notes on this clone: Its antigen is currently not known. Per-base quality was not reported, and no clone a single base away is much larger than it.

TCR sequencing with the immunoSEQ assay provided the T-cell fraction in tumor and uninvolved lung tissue. The paper's processing steps were these. To analyze survival, patients were divided into a high T-cell fraction group (upper tertile) and a low T-cell fraction group (lower two tertiles), and the two groups were compared using a log-rank test. A signed-rank test was used to check for differences in T-cell fraction between paired tumor and uninvolved lung. TCRdb re-hosts the immuneACCESS table, in-frame sequences only. Its copies lack some clones; in the studies checked, an unresolved V gene accounts for under half of them, and the cause for the rest is not known. That table is the source of V, J and clone size, and D and trimming were worked out from the DNA. The sample includes about 23,000 clones, with approximately 70% observed a single time. Under 6.5% of the sample is in the top ten clones.

This receptor was identified in a human donor with non-small cell lung cancer. This chain joins TRBV7-8 to TRBJ2-7, with an unclear D gene assignment. The sequenced sample was lung tumor tissue. The DNA sequence follows: TGTGCCAGCAGCTACTCGCCCCTGACCCTACCCTCCTACGAGCAGTACTTC. Translated, it reads CASSYSPLTLPSYEQYF.